These 6 T cell receptor beta chains came from one sample sequenced in a study of STAT3 mutations in large granular lymphocyte leukemia. Study-level points and caveats: In T-cell large granular lymphocyte leukemia, about half of patients showed multiple immunodominant subclonotypes.

These TCRs are of unknown antigen specificity. Measured with immunoSEQ multiplex PCR; TCRdb has only the in-frame clones, and not every one. The profile shows over 25,000 clones, 60% to 85% of them singletons. Specimen: peripheral blood mononuclear cells. These receptors all come from a woman between 50 and 59 years old with T-cell large granular lymphocyte leukemia. Some clones in this sample may be carry-over from other donors' samples.

The chain joins TRBV5-1 to TRBJ2-5; a possible D gene is TRBD1 (7 bases). CDR1 SGHRS and CDR2 YFSETQ come from the germline V gene. The V end was cut by 0 bases, the J end by 3 bases, with 12 bases between. The CDR3 spans 15 residues. CDR3 in amino acids: CASSLVAGQKETQYF. The CDR3 bases are TGCGCCAGCAGCTTGGTGGCGGGACAGAAAGAGACCCAGTACTTC.

This chain links TRBV7-2 with TRBJ2-3, with 7 bases fitting TRBD1. V lost 7 bases, J lost 2 bases, and 9 bases stayed unmatched. The CDR3 is 15 amino acids. CDR1 is SGHTA, CDR2 FQGNSA, per germline. The CDR3 DNA reads TGTGCCAGCACCCTCACAGGGGCCATCACAGATACGCAGTATTTT. Its protein is CASTLTGAITDTQYF.

The V and J genes are TRBV27 and TRBJ2-7; 9 positions agree with TRBD2. This CDR3 comprises 14 residues. After removal of 2 bases from V and 1 base from J, the junction contained 0 bases not matched to a gene. The V gene's germline CDR1 is MNHEY and CDR2 SMNVEV (reference sequence). The CDR3 DNA reads TGTGCCAGCAGTTTACTAGCGGGGTCCTACGAGCAGTACTTC. As protein: CASSLLAGSYEQYF.

By share, this clone counts as medium-sized. The rearrangement joins TRBV11-3 to TRBJ2-2; possibly TRBD1 for D (5 bases). This CDR3 has 14 amino acids. CDR1 SGHNT and CDR2 YENEEA come from the germline V gene. V was pared by 2 bases and J by 1 base, with 5 bases between. The CDR3 bases are TGTGCCAGCAGCTTACAGGGGAACACCGGGGAGCTGTTTTTT. Translating it yields CASSLQGNTGELFF.

The CDR3 is CASRAQGYYEQYF. The CDR3 DNA sequence: TGCGCCTCCCGAGCCCAGGGGTACTACGAGCAGTACTTC. This chain uses TRBV5-1 with TRBJ2-7, with D tentatively TRBD1 (6 bases). The CDR3 spans 13 residues. V lost 10 bases, J lost 3 bases, and 17 bases lay in between. Per the germline V gene, CDR1 is SGHRS and CDR2 is YFSETQ.

The chain uses TRBV5-1 and TRBJ2-6, with D perhaps matching TRBD1 (5 bases). The CDR3 spans 15 residues. Between the trimmed V and J ends, which lost 3 bases and 0 bases, there was a span of 7 bases. Germline V lookup: CDR1 SGHRS, CDR2 YFSETQ. The CDR3 reads CASSSDISGANVLTF. CDR3 DNA sequence: TGCGCCAGCAGCTCGGACATCTCTGGGGCCAACGTCCTGACTTTC.